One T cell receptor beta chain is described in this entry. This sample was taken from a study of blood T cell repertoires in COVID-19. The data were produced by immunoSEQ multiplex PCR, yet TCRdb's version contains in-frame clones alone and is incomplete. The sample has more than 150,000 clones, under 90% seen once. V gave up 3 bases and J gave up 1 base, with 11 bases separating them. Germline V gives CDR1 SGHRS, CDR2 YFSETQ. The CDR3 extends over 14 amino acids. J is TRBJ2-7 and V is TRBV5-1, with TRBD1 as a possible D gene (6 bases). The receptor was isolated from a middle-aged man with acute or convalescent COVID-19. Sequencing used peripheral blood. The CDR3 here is CASSSQGGSYEQYF. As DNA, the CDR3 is TGCGCCAGCAGCTCACAGGGTGGGTCCTACGAGCAGTACTTC.